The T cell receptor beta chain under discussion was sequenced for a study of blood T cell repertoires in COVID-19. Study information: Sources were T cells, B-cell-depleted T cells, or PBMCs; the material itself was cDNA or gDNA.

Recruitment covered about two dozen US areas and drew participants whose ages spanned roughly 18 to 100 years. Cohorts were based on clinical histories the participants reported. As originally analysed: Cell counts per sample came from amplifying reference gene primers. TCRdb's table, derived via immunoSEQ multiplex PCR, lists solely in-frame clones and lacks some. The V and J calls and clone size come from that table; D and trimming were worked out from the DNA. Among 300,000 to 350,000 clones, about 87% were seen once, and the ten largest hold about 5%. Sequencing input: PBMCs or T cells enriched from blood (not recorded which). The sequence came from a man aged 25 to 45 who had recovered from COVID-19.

CDR3 in amino acids: CASSPSVTPYEQYF. CDR3 in DNA: TGTGCCAGTAGTCCCTCCGTCACACCTTACGAGCAGTACTTC. V gene TRBV19 combines with J gene TRBJ2-7, with D unclear. V lost 5 bases and J lost 4, with 15 bases in between. The germline gives CDR1 LNHDA, CDR2 SQIVND (reference sequence). The CDR3 has 14 residues. The full variable domain, completed using reference TRBV19 and TRBJ2-7, is DGGITQSPKYLFRKEGQNVTLSCEQNLNHDAMYWYRQDPGQGLRLIYYSQIVNDFQKGDIAEGYSVSREKKESFPLTVTSAQKNPTAFYLCASSPSVTPYEQYFGPGTRLTVT.